The 25 T cell receptor beta chains given below trace back to one sample, sequenced in a study of cytomegalovirus exposure and HLA in healthy donors. Vbeta (60) and Jbeta (13) primers were used in the PCR. Only in-frame clones appear in the TCRdb table, and some are missing; sequencing was by immunoSEQ multiplex PCR. The table has under 150,000 clones, approximately 80% seen once. Input material: PBMCs. The receptors derive from a man between 25 and 39 years old in good health and CMV-seronegative.

This clone has only one observation. The chain couples TRBV9 to TRBJ2-1; possibly TRBD2 for D (5 bases). Germline V gives CDR1 SGDLS, CDR2 YYNGEE. V was clipped by 1 base and J by 5 bases, with 13 bases between them. CDR3 length: 15 amino acids. The CDR3: CASSVTSTPDNEQFF. CDR3 coding DNA: TGTGCCAGCAGCGTAACTAGTACCCCTGACAATGAGCAGTTCTTC.

This clone has just one count. This chain connects TRBV7-8 to TRBJ2-3; D uncertain. Germline loops: CDR1 SGHVS, CDR2 FQNEAQ. The CDR3 is 14 amino acids. Trimming took 1 base from V and 2 from J, leaving 7 bases between them. In DNA, the CDR3 is TGTGCCAGCAGCTTAGAACAATTCACAGATACGCAGTATTTT. Residues: CASSLEQFTDTQYF.

The J gene is TRBJ2-5, the V gene TRBV9, with D hard to call. The V and J ends lost 0 bases and 4 bases respectively, with 10 bases between them. The CDR3 loop spans 14 amino acids. In germline, CDR1 is SGDLS, CDR2 YYNGEE. Here the CDR3 DNA reads TGTGCCAGCAGCGTAGGCGGCCTATTAGAGACCCAGTACTTC. Translating it yields CASSVGGLLETQYF.

V is TRBV7-2 and J is TRBJ2-3; unclear D gene. From germline, CDR1 is SGHTA and CDR2 FQGNSA. The length of the CDR3 is 16 residues. The V gene lost 5 bases and the J gene lost 6 bases, with 21 bases spanning the gap. The CDR3 sequence: CASSKNRLALGDTQYF. The CDR3 nucleotides read TGTGCCAGCAGCAAAAACCGATTAGCTTTAGGCGATACGCAGTATTTT.

The V gene is TRBV19, the J gene TRBJ2-1; TRBD2 matches 9 bases. Germline V gene lookup returns CDR1 LNHDA and CDR2 SQIVND (reference sequence). CDR3 length: 14 amino acids. J was trimmed by 3 bases and V by 6 bases; bases with no gene match: 3. The CDR3 sequence: CASRAGGGYNEQFF. CDR3 coding DNA: TGTGCCAGTAGGGCGGGGGGGGGCTACAATGAGCAGTTCTTC.

The chain is built from TRBV27 and TRBJ2-1, with a weak D call TRBD2 (6 bases). Germline assignment: CDR1 MNHEY and CDR2 SMNVEV (reference sequence). V was cut by 3 bases and J by 3 bases, with 12 bases left in between. The CDR3 runs 15 residues. DNA for the CDR3: TGTGCCAGCAGTTTCGACGCGGGACTCTACAATGAGCAGTTCTTC. Translated: CASSFDAGLYNEQFF.

The chain combines TRBV5-1 with TRBJ2-1; D is perhaps TRBD2 (5 bases). This CDR3 comprises 15 residues. Trimming removed 2 bases from V and 2 bases from J, with 11 bases in between. Germline V CDR1 and CDR2: SGHRS, YFSETQ. The CDR3 spells CASSLVGAAYNEQFF. CDR3 DNA: TGCGCCAGCAGCTTAGTGGGAGCGGCCTACAATGAGCAGTTCTTC.

The rearrangement uses TRBV19 and TRBJ2-3; D gene uncertain. In germline, CDR1 is LNHDA, CDR2 SQIVND (reference sequence). V lost 0 bases and J lost 7, with 17 bases in between. The CDR3 is made up of 16 amino acids. DNA of the CDR3: TGTGCCAGTAGTATAGATTCGACGCAATACTACAATACGCAGTATTTT. Protein sequence: CASSIDSTQYYNTQYF.

This chain connects TRBV28 to TRBJ2-3; no clear D. Trimming removed 6 bases from V and 2 bases from J, with 15 bases in between. The CDR3 is 15 residues long. Germline lookup yields CDR1 MDHEN and CDR2 SYDVKM. The CDR3 is CASSTDAMFTDTQYF. Here the CDR3 DNA reads TGTGCCAGCAGCACAGACGCAATGTTCACAGATACGCAGTATTTT.

The chain links TRBV27 to TRBJ2-7; weak D call: TRBD1 (6 bases). The ends were cut back, 0 bases at V and 2 bases at J, with 8 bases in the middle. The CDR3 is 14 amino acids. Germline V CDR1 and CDR2: MNHEY, SMNVEV (reference sequence). The DNA of the CDR3 is TGTGCCAGCAGTTTATCGACAGGAGCCTACGAGCAGTACTTC. It translates to CASSLSTGAYEQYF.

The chain is built from TRBV19 and TRBJ1-5, with 10 bases matching TRBD1. The CDR3 runs to 14 residues. Germline V CDR1 and CDR2: LNHDA, SQIVND (reference sequence). Germline trimming cut 6 bases from V and 6 bases from J; bases unmatched to any gene: 5. The DNA of the CDR3 is TGTGCCAGTAGGATCGGACAGGGGGGTCAGCCCCAGCATTTT. It translates to CASRIGQGGQPQHF.

V is TRBV6-6 and J is TRBJ2-7; 9 nucleotides align to TRBD1. The J segment lost 2 bases and the V segment lost 6 bases, leaving 5 bases of the junction unmatched. Germline CDR1 is MNHNY and CDR2 is SVGAGI (reference sequence). The CDR3 length is 14 residues. The CDR3 loop is CASSTGTGTYEQYF. DNA for the CDR3: TGTGCCAGCAGCACCGGGACAGGGACCTACGAGCAGTACTTC.

The chain joins TRBV7-9 to TRBJ1-1; TRBD1 might be the D (5 bases). Germline CDR1 SEHNR, CDR2 FQNEAQ (reference sequence). The CDR3 contains 14 residues. V was shortened by 4 bases and J by 2 bases, with 11 bases between the two germline ends. The chain's CDR3 is CASSSTGTNTEAFF. In DNA form, the CDR3 reads TGTGCCAGCAGCTCTACCGGGACTAACACTGAAGCTTTCTTT.

The J gene is TRBJ2-7, the V gene TRBV15; 9 nucleotides match TRBD1. The CDR3 loop spans 21 amino acids. Germline V gene lookup returns CDR1 LNHNV and CDR2 YYDKDF (reference sequence). After removal of 2 bases from V and 4 bases from J, the junction contained 24 bases not matched to a gene. The CDR3 spells CATSRIPGQGGTNPMGYEQYF. DNA of the CDR3: TGTGCCACCAGCAGAATCCCGGGACAGGGTGGAACTAACCCTATGGGTTACGAGCAGTACTTC.

This clone has only one observation. The chain has TRBV7-2 and TRBJ1-1; perhaps TRBD1 as D (6 bases). The CDR3 is made up of 15 amino acids. V lost 5 bases to trimming and J lost 1 base, with 14 bases between them. Germline assignment: CDR1 SGHTA and CDR2 FQGNSA. The CDR3 bases are TGTGCCAGCAGCAAGGGGGACCGACGGAACACTGAAGCTTTCTTT. Translated, it gives CASSKGDRRNTEAFF.

This clone was picked up a small number of times. The genes are TRBV10-3 and TRBJ1-1; possible D gene TRBD1, 5 bases. CDR1 and CDR2 (germline): ENHRY, SYGVKD. This CDR3 comprises 12 residues. V was cut by 8 bases and J by 1 base, with 8 bases left in between. CDR3 amino acids: CAIGQGNTEAFF. In DNA, the CDR3 is TGTGCCATCGGGCAGGGGAACACTGAAGCTTTCTTT.

The CDR3 spells CASSMGARVTNTIYF. As DNA, the CDR3 is TGTGCCAGTAGTATGGGGGCGCGGGTGACAAACACCATATATTTT. The V call is TRBV19, the J call TRBJ1-3, with D possibly being TRBD1 (6 bases). The CDR3 is 15 amino acids. Germline V CDR1 and CDR2: LNHDA, SQIVND (reference sequence). V lost 3 bases, J lost 6 bases, and 15 bases lay in between.

The chain is built from TRBV18 and TRBJ2-1, with D maybe TRBD2 (5 bases). Trimming removed 3 bases from V and 6 bases from J, with 9 bases in between. CDR3 length: 13 amino acids. CDR1 KGHSH and CDR2 LQKENI come from the germline V gene. Written as DNA, the CDR3 is TGTGCCAGCTCACCGGGAGACACCAATGAGCAGTTCTTC. This gives the protein CASSPGDTNEQFF.

The V gene is TRBV25-1, the J gene TRBJ1-4, with D perhaps matching TRBD1 (6 bases). Per the germline V gene, CDR1 is MGHDK and CDR2 is SYGVNS. This CDR3 comprises 15 residues. V was cut by 4 bases and J by 5 bases, with 14 bases left in between. CDR3 nucleotides: TGTGCCAGCAGTGTACACAGGGACGGGAATGAAAAACTGTTTTTT. Protein product: CASSVHRDGNEKLFF.

Regarding this clone: Germline is not matched at one junction end, which may reflect a read error. The V call is TRBV7-9, the J call TRBJ2-7, with D uncertain. The CDR3 sequence is 13 residues long. Germline V gene sequence: CDR1 SEHNR, CDR2 FQNEAQ (reference sequence). In DNA, the CDR3 is TGTTCCAGCAGCTTACCTACCACCTACGAGCAGTACTTC. This gives the protein CSSSLPTTYEQYF. Complete variable domain (other parts from reference TRBV7-9 and TRBJ2-7): DTGVSQNPRHKITKRGQNVTFRCDPISEHNRLYWYRQTLGQGPEFLTYFQNEAQLEKSRLLSDRFSAERPKGSFSTLEIQRTEQGDSAMYLCSSSLPTTYEQYFGPGTRLTVT.

The chain employs TRBV7-9 and TRBJ2-5; TRBD2 agrees at 8 bases. The CDR3 has 15 residues. The V segment lost 5 bases and the J segment 3 bases; nucleotides outside the gene matches: 8. CDR1 and CDR2 from the germline V gene are SEHNR and FQNEAQ (reference sequence). CDR3: CASSNFTGLEETQYF. CDR3 DNA sequence: TGTGCCAGCAGCAACTTCACGGGACTAGAAGAGACCCAGTACTTC.

The chain joins TRBV11-2 to TRBJ1-4; no clear D gene. Trimming left V 3 bases short and J 0 bases short, with 5 bases between. The V gene's germline CDR1 is SGHAT and CDR2 FQNNGV. The CDR3 covers 14 residues. The CDR3, as DNA: TGTGCCAGCAGCTTCCAATCAACTAATGAAAAACTGTTTTTT. Its protein is CASSFQSTNEKLFF.

The CDR3 coding sequence is TGTGCCAGCAGCCCACCAGGGGGGCTTTCCTACAATGAGCAGTTCTTC. Its protein is CASSPPGGLSYNEQFF. The chain employs TRBV14 and TRBJ2-1, with a possible D match to TRBD1 (7 bases). The CDR3 sequence is 16 residues long. CDR1 is SGHDN and CDR2 is FVKESK in the germline V gene. V was pared by 4 bases and J by 1 base, with 14 bases between.

The genes are TRBV10-3 and TRBJ1-3; D is unclear. CDR1 ENHRY and CDR2 SYGVKD come from the germline V gene. The CDR3 extends over 14 amino acids. V was trimmed by 0 bases and J by 4 bases, leaving 7 bases between them. The CDR3 loop is CAISESVVGNTIYF. The CDR3 nucleotides are TGTGCCATCAGTGAGTCGGTAGTAGGAAACACCATATATTTT.

In DNA, the CDR3 is TGTGCCACCTTCAGAGCGGGAAGTTTTCCTGATACGCAGTATTTT. Translating gives CATFRAGSFPDTQYF. The chain combines TRBV27 with TRBJ2-3, with 7 bases lining up with TRBD2. CDR1 and CDR2 from the germline V gene are MNHEY and SMNVEV (reference sequence). The junction had 16 bases not matched to a gene; V was cut back by 10 bases and J by 6 bases. The CDR3 is made up of 15 amino acids.